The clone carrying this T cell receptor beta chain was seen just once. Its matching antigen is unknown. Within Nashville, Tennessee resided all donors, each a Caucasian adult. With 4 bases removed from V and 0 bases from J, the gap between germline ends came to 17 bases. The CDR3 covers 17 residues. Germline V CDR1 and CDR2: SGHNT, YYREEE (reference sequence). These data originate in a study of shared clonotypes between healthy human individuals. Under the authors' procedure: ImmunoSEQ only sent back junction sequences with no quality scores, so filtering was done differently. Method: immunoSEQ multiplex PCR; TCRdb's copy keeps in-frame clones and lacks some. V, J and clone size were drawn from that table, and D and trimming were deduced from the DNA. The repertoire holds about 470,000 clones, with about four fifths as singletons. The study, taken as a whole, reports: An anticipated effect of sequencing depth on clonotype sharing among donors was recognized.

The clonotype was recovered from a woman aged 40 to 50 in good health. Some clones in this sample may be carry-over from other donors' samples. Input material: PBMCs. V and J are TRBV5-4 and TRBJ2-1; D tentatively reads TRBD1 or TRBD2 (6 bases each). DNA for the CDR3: TGTGCCAGCAGCCCTGGGGGCGGGACGAGCTCCTACAATGAGCAGTTCTTC. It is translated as CASSPGGGTSSYNEQFF.